The 27 T cell receptor beta chains reported below all come from one sample, sequenced in a study of blood T cell repertoires in COVID-19. The protocol was immunoSEQ multiplex PCR, while the TCRdb copy is restricted to in-frame clones and leaves out a portion. In the table there are roughly 250,000 clones, over 75% of which are singletons. Sequencing was performed on PBMCs or T cells enriched from blood (not recorded which). The receptors derive from a woman between 18 and 29 years old who had recovered from COVID-19.

The V gene is TRBV19, the J gene TRBJ2-1; 7 bases agree with TRBD1. CDR1 is LNHDA and CDR2 is SQIVND in the germline V gene (reference sequence). V gave up 10 bases and J gave up 4 bases; unmatched junction bases: 7. The length of the CDR3 is 13 residues. The CDR3 coding sequence is TGTGCCACTTCCGGGACAGTATACAATGAGCAGTTCTTC. Its protein product is CATSGTVYNEQFF.

The chain is built from TRBV19 and TRBJ1-1; a possible D gene is TRBD1 (5 bases). The germline V gene encodes CDR1 LNHDA and CDR2 SQIVND (reference sequence). The CDR3 totals 15 residues. V was trimmed by 5 bases and J by 4 bases, leaving 17 bases between them. DNA of the CDR3: TGTGCCAGTAGTCTCCCGTACAGGTTACCCACTGAAGCTTTCTTT. Translation gives CASSLPYRLPTEAFF.

J is TRBJ2-3 and V is TRBV5-4, with a weak D call TRBD2 (7 bases). This CDR3 contains 15 residues. CDR1 is SGHNT and CDR2 is YYREEE in the germline V gene (reference sequence). Trimming pared 3 bases from V and 1 base from J, leaving 12 bases between. CDR3 DNA: TGTGCCAGCAGCTCCCCGGGGGGCCGCACAGATACGCAGTATTTT. This sequence encodes CASSSPGGRTDTQYF.

The J gene is TRBJ2-7, the V gene TRBV4-1; 7 nucleotides agree with TRBD1. CDR1 MGHRA and CDR2 YSYEKL come from the germline V gene. The CDR3 consists of 13 residues. V shed 8 bases and J 2 bases; nucleotides not matched to a gene: 6. CDR3 coding DNA: TGCGCCAGCCGGGACAGAGGACCCTACGAGCAGTACTTC. This encodes CASRDRGPYEQYF.

The rearrangement uses TRBV15 and TRBJ1-2, with D tentatively TRBD1 (5 bases). Per germline, CDR1 LNHNV and CDR2 YYDKDF (reference sequence). The CDR3 runs 15 residues. Trimming removed 5 bases from V and 7 bases from J, with 20 bases in between. The CDR3 reads CATSPDRHWGGGYTF. In DNA form, the CDR3 reads TGTGCCACCAGCCCCGATCGCCATTGGGGCGGTGGCTACACCTTC.

The J gene is TRBJ2-3, the V gene TRBV28; TRBD1 aligns across 7 bases. The V and J ends lost 5 bases and 1 base, in that order; junction bases with no gene match: 9. The CDR3 runs 16 residues. Germline-derived CDR1 and CDR2 are MDHEN and SYDVKM. This chain's CDR3 is CASSPPGTVGTDTQYF. In DNA, the CDR3 is TGTGCCAGCAGTCCTCCAGGGACAGTGGGCACAGATACGCAGTATTTT.

This chain joins TRBV18 and TRBJ2-5; D ambiguous. Germline V gene data show CDR1 as KGHSH and CDR2 as LQKENI. Trimming stripped 6 bases from V and 5 bases from J, with 10 bases between. The CDR3 has 12 amino acids. The CDR3, as DNA: TGTGCCAGCTCCCAAGCTACCGAGACCCAGTACTTC. This gives the protein CASSQATETQYF.

The chain carries TRBV2 and TRBJ1-5, with 11 bases fitting TRBD1. With V trimmed by 11 bases and J by 3 bases, 9 bases remained unmatched. Looked up from germline, CDR1 is SNHLY and CDR2 is FYNNEI. The CDR3 has 15 amino acids. CDR3 bases: TGTGCCTCAAACGGGGGACAGGGGGACAATCAGCCCCAGCATTTT. This sequence encodes CASNGGQGDNQPQHF. Using reference TRBV2 and TRBJ1-5 for the parts outside the CDR3, the full variable domain is EPEVTQTPSHQVTQMGQEVILRCVPISNHLYFYWYRQILGQKVEFLVSFYNNEISEKSEIFDDQFSVERPDGSNFTLKIRSTKLEDSAMYFCASNGGQGDNQPQHFGDGTRLSIL.

The chain joins TRBV28 to TRBJ1-4, with TRBD1 matching over 7 bases. This CDR3 is 16 amino acids long. Germline CDR1 MDHEN, CDR2 SYDVKM. The V gene end was trimmed by 3 bases and the J gene end by 2 bases; junction bases not matched to a gene: 6. Written as DNA, the CDR3 is TGTGCCAGCAGTTTCCGCACAGGGGCGACTAATGAAAAACTGTTTTTT. As protein: CASSFRTGATNEKLFF.

On this clone itself: Other DNA sequences of this sample code for an identical CDR3. The chain employs TRBV4-1 and TRBJ2-7; D possibly corresponds to TRBD1 (6 bases). The CDR3 runs 13 residues. Looked up from germline, CDR1 is MGHRA and CDR2 is YSYEKL. Trimming pared 1 base from V and 4 bases from J, leaving 8 bases between. The chain's CDR3 is CASSQGGGYEQYF. CDR3 bases: TGCGCCAGCAGCCAAGGAGGGGGATACGAGCAGTACTTC.

This clone was detected a few times. The CDR3 DNA sequence: TGTGCCAGCAGCCGAGGTGGGGGACAAAACACTGAAGCTTTCTTT. Protein product: CASSRGGGQNTEAFF. This chain joins TRBV7-8 and TRBJ1-1; tentative D call: TRBD1 (6 bases). Trimming took off 5 bases at V and 2 bases at J, with 15 bases between the two ends. Per the germline V gene, CDR1 is SGHVS and CDR2 is FQNEAQ. CDR3 length equals 15 residues.

The chain combines TRBV5-1 with TRBJ2-2, with TRBD1 matching over 11 bases. The CDR3 totals 17 residues. Germline CDR1 and CDR2: SGHRS and YFSETQ. The trim removed 0 bases at V and 2 bases at J, leaving 3 bases unmatched. In DNA, the CDR3 is TGCGCCAGCAGCTTGGTCGGACAGGGGGCTAACACCGGGGAGCTGTTTTTT. It codes for CASSLVGQGANTGELFF. The full variable domain, rest sourced from reference TRBV5-1 and TRBJ2-2, is KAGVTQTPRYLIKTRGQQVTLSCSPISGHRSVSWYQQTPGQGLQFLFEYFSETQRNKGNFPGRFSGRQFSNSRSEMNVSTLELGDSALYLCASSLVGQGANTGELFFGEGSRLTVL.

This chain connects TRBV6-5 to TRBJ2-1, with 7 bases lining up with TRBD2. Germline CDR1 MNHEY, CDR2 SVGAGI. The CDR3 is made up of 14 amino acids. Losses at the gene ends were 6 bases for V and 1 base for J; bases not matched to a gene: 3. DNA for the CDR3: TGTGCCAGCAGCCCCGGGGGGTCCTACAATGAGCAGTTCTTC. Its translation: CASSPGGSYNEQFF.

The J gene is TRBJ2-5, the V gene TRBV5-6; D perhaps matches TRBD1 (6 bases). V was trimmed by 8 bases and J by 2 bases, leaving 16 bases between them. The CDR3 is 14 amino acids. Per germline, CDR1 SGHDT and CDR2 YYEEEE. The CDR3 sequence: CASGQNRPQETQYF. In DNA, the CDR3 is TGTGCCAGTGGACAGAATCGACCACAAGAGACCCAGTACTTC.

The chain carries TRBV27 and TRBJ2-7; D may be TRBD1 (5 bases). Per germline, CDR1 MNHEY and CDR2 SMNVEV (reference sequence). V was pared by 8 bases and J by 2 bases, with 16 bases between. The CDR3 runs 14 residues. CDR3 protein: CASGGARSAYEQYF. Here the CDR3 DNA reads TGTGCCAGCGGTGGGGCAAGATCTGCCTACGAGCAGTACTTC.

This chain connects TRBV30 to TRBJ1-2; TRBD1 matches at 9 bases. The germline V gene has CDR1 GTSNPN and CDR2 SVGIG (reference sequence). The CDR3 runs 13 residues. Trimming took 2 bases from V and 8 from J; bases not matched to a gene: 6. The CDR3 DNA sequence: TGTGCCTGGAGTCCCTTAGGGACAGGGGGCTACACCTTC. It encodes CAWSPLGTGGYTF.

CDR3 DNA: TGTGCCAGCAGCTTATTTACAGGCTACACTGAAGCTTTCTTT. It translates to CASSLFTGYTEAFF. V gene TRBV11-2 combines with J gene TRBJ1-1; D might be TRBD1 (5 bases). Germline V gene lookup returns CDR1 SGHAT and CDR2 FQNNGV. The CDR3 spans 14 residues. V was trimmed by 2 bases and J by 3 bases, leaving 10 bases between them.

This chain links TRBV30 with TRBJ1-3; 7 nucleotides align to TRBD1. The CDR3 sequence is 15 residues long. V shed 0 bases and J 0 bases; nucleotides not matched to a gene: 2. Germline lookup yields CDR1 GTSNPN and CDR2 SVGIG (reference sequence). The CDR3 bases are TGTGCCTGGAGTGTACAGGGGAACTCTGGAAACACCATATATTTT. This codes for CAWSVQGNSGNTIYF.

This clone has only a few counts. The J gene is TRBJ2-1, the V gene TRBV5-1; D is unclear. Germline V CDR1 and CDR2: SGHRS, YFSETQ. The CDR3 contains 13 residues. Deletions cut 3 bases from V and 5 bases from J, with 9 bases between. The CDR3 DNA reads as TGCGCCAGCAGCTCTCTTCCGGACAATGAGCAGTTCTTC. Residues: CASSSLPDNEQFF.

V is TRBV12-5 and J is TRBJ1-5; unclear D gene. The germline V and J ends were trimmed by 4 bases and 3 bases, with 16 bases remaining between them. Germline CDR1 is LGHNT and CDR2 is FRNRAP. CDR3 length equals 16 residues. CDR3 residues: CASGSPDGLYNQPQHF. CDR3 DNA sequence: TGTGCTAGTGGTTCCCCGGACGGACTATACAATCAGCCCCAGCATTTT.

This chain uses TRBV7-3 with TRBJ2-1; 9 bases map to TRBD1. The CDR3 consists of 15 residues. CDR1 and CDR2 (germline): SGHTA, FQGTGA. V trimming: 6 bases; J trimming: 8 bases; junction bases outside the gene matches: 11. The CDR3 coding sequence is TGTGCCAGCAGTCCAGGGACAGGGAAGTGGGATGAGCAGTTCTTC. This codes for CASSPGTGKWDEQFF.

Details on this clone: Other nucleotide sequences in the sample specify the same CDR3. The V and J genes are TRBV7-9 and TRBJ2-7; the match to TRBD1 covers 10 bases. The CDR3 loop spans 15 amino acids. The V gene end was trimmed by 4 bases and the J gene end by 7 bases; junction bases not matched to a gene: 10. Germline-derived CDR1 and CDR2 are SEHNR and FQNEAQ (reference sequence). CDR3 sequence (DNA): TGTGCCAGCAGCTCCTCCGGGACAGGGGCCCCGGAGCAGTACTTC. Its translation: CASSSSGTGAPEQYF.

This clone has a handful of counts. The chain recombines TRBV2 with TRBJ2-1; D might be TRBD1 (5 bases). Trimming removed 7 bases from V and 10 bases from J, with 17 bases in between. Germline loops: CDR1 SNHLY, CDR2 FYNNEI. This CDR3 spans 13 amino acids. The CDR3, as DNA: TGTGCCAGCAAGAAGGACACTCCGAAGGAGCAGTTCTTC. It codes for CASKKDTPKEQFF.

The chain has TRBV28 and TRBJ1-1, with D perhaps matching TRBD1 (5 bases). Germline CDR1 MDHEN, CDR2 SYDVKM. V lost 3 bases, J lost 3 bases, and 11 bases lay in between. This CDR3 has 14 amino acids. The CDR3 DNA reads as TGTGCCAGCAGTTTGGGCAGGGAGGACACTGAAGCTTTCTTT. Protein sequence: CASSLGREDTEAFF.

The chain recombines TRBV12-3 or TRBV12-4 with TRBJ1-1; 8 bases line up with TRBD1. After removal of 7 bases from V and 6 bases from J, the junction contained 7 bases not matched to a gene. There are 13 residues in the CDR3. The CDR3: CASNFRGRPEAFF. The CDR3 DNA reads TGTGCCAGCAACTTCAGGGGGCGACCTGAAGCTTTCTTT.

V gene TRBV19 combines with J gene TRBJ2-3; 9 bases are shared with TRBD2. The CDR3 is 19 amino acids. The V gene's germline CDR1 is LNHDA and CDR2 SQIVND (reference sequence). V shed 3 bases, J shed 0 bases, and the junction held 13 bases outside the gene matches. CDR3 protein: CASSIGSGLAGTSTDTQYF. The CDR3 nucleotides read TGTGCCAGTAGTATTGGTTCGGGGCTAGCGGGAACAAGCACAGATACGCAGTATTTT.

The chain uses TRBV18 and TRBJ1-6; 8 bases align to TRBD1. Looked up from germline, CDR1 is KGHSH and CDR2 is LQKENI. Trimming took 4 bases from V and 9 from J; bases not matched to a gene: 2. The CDR3 has 13 residues. The CDR3 is CASSRQGSSPLHF. CDR3 in DNA: TGTGCCAGCTCACGACAGGGGTCTTCACCCCTCCACTTT. The full variable domain, completed using reference TRBV18 and TRBJ1-6, is NAGVMQNPRHLVRRRGQEARLRCSPMKGHSHVYWYRQLPEEGLKFMVYLQKENIIDESGMPKERFSAEFPKEGPSILRIQQVVRGDSAAYFCASSRQGSSPLHFGNGTRLTVT.